This TCR beta chain was retrieved from a study of identifying expanded T cells in peripheral blood. The protocol was immunoSEQ multiplex PCR, while the TCRdb copy is restricted to in-frame clones and leaves out a portion. The repertoire has approximately 85,000 clones, about 83% of them found once; the top ten carry under 20%. V dropped 6 bases and J dropped 1 base, with 11 bases sitting between them. Germline V gene lookup returns CDR1 SNHLY and CDR2 FYNNEI. CDR3 length: 14 amino acids. General study findings and limits: Approximately two-week clone count variance significantly increased as total template count grew.

No infections or other immune events were documented during collection. Of note for this clone: Its antigen is still unknown.

The clonotype originates from a person between 18 and 69 years old in good health. Source material: blood. This rearrangement joins TRBV2 to TRBJ2-3; no clear D. The CDR3 sequence: CASSLTDGTDTQYF. The DNA of the CDR3 is TGTGCCAGCAGCCTAACCGACGGCACAGATACGCAGTATTTT.